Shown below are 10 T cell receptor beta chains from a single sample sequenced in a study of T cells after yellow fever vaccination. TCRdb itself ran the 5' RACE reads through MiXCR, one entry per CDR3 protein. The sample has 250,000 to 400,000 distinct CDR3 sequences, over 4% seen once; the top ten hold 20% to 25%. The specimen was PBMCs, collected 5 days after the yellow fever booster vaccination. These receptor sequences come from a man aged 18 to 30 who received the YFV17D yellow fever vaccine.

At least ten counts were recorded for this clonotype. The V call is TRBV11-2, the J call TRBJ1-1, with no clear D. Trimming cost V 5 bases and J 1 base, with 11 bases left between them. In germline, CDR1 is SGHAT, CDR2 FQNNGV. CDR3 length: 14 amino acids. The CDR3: CASSVRASNTEAFF. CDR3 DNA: TGTGCCAGCAGCGTTCGGGCCTCGAACACTGAAGCTTTCTTT.

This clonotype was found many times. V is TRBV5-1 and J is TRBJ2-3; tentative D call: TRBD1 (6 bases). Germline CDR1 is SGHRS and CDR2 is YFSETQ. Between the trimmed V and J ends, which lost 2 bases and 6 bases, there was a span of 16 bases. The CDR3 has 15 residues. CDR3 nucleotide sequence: TGCGCCAGCAGCTTACAGGGTTTGGCATTGGATACGCAGTATTTT. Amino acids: CASSLQGLALDTQYF.

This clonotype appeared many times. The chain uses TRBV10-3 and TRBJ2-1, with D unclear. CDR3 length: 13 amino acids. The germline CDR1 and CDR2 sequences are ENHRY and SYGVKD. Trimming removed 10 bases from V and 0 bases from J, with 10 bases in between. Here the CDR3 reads CASRLSSYNEQFF. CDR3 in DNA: TGTGCCAGTAGATTGAGCTCCTACAATGAGCAGTTCTTC.

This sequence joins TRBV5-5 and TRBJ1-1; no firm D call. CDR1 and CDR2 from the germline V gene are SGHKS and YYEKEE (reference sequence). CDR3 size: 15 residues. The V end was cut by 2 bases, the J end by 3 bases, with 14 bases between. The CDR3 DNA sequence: TGTGCCAGCAGCTTTGGCCGGGGAGCGGACACTGAAGCTTTCTTT. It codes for CASSFGRGADTEAFF.

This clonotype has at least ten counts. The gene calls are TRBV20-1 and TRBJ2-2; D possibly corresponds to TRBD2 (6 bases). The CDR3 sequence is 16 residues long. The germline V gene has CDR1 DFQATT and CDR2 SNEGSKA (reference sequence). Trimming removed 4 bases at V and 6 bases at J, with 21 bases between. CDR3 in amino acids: CSAKSRDSNVPGELFF. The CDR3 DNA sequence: TGCAGTGCTAAGAGCCGGGACTCCAACGTTCCCGGGGAGCTGTTTTTT.

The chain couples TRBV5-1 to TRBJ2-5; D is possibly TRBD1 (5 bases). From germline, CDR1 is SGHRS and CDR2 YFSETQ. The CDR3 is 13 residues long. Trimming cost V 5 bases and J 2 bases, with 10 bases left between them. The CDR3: CASSGRQQETQYF. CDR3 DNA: TGCGCCAGCAGTGGGCGACAGCAAGAGACCCAGTACTTC.

CDR3 DNA: TGCAGCGTAGGACAGGCAGGCAATGAAAAACTGTTTTTT. This gives the protein CSVGQAGNEKLFF. The chain has TRBV29-1 and TRBJ1-4; 7 positions agree with TRBD1. The V gene end was trimmed by 6 bases and the J gene end by 5 bases; junction bases not matched to a gene: 6. CDR1 SQVTM and CDR2 ANQGSEA come from the germline V gene. This CDR3 has 13 amino acids.

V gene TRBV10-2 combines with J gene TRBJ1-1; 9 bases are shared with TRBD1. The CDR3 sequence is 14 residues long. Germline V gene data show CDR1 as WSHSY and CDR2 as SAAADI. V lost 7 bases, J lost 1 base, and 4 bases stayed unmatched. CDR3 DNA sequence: TGCGCCAGCAAGTACAGGGGGCGGAACACTGAAGCTTTCTTT. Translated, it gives CASKYRGRNTEAFF.

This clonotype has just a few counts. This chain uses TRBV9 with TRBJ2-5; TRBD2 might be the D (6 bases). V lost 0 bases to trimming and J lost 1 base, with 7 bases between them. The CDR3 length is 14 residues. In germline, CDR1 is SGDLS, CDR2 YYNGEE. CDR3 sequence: CASSVVGGQETQYF. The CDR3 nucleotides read TGTGCCAGCAGCGTAGTGGGGGGCCAAGAGACCCAGTACTTC.

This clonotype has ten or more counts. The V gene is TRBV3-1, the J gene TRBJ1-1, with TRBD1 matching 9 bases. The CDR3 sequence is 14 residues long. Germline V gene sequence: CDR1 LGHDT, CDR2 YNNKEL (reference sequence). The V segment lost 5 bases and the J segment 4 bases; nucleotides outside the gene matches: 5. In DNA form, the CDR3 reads TGTGCCAGCAGCTTACCGGGACAGGGCACTGAAGCTTTCTTT. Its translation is CASSLPGQGTEAFF. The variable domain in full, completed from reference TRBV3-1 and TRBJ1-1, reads DTAVSQTPKYLVTQMGNDKSIKCEQNLGHDTMYWYKQDSKKFLKIMFSYNNKELIINETVPNRFSPKSPDKAHLNLHINSLELGDSAVYFCASSLPGQGTEAFFGQGTRLTVV.